This T cell receptor beta chain was profiled in a study of CD8 T cells in Susac syndrome (dated by TCRdb to the late 2010s). For context, the study as a whole: The study used repertoire sequencing to test whether antigen drove CD8+ T cell activation and differentiation in Susac syndrome. The study compared CD8+ T cell repertoire clonality among roughly eleven healthy donors, around 14 Susac syndrome patients and some 16 multiple sclerosis patients.

Peripheral blood CD8+ and CD4+ T cells from healthy donors, Susac syndrome patients and multiple sclerosis patients were profiled using high-throughput TCR beta sequencing. Multiple sclerosis controls were treatment-naive patients with stable or active relapsing-remitting disease fulfilling revised McDonald criteria. Bulk CD8+ and CD4+ T cells were purified magnetically by negative isolation, whereas CD8+ TEMRA cells were enriched by FACS. Blood was drawn into EDTA tubes, processed within 24 hours, and PBMCs were isolated by density gradient centrifugation. PBMCs destined for TCR sequencing were cryopreserved in liquid nitrogen and later thawed in a 37 °C water bath. The sorted or isolated CD4+, CD8+ and CD8+ TEMRA cells had a purity of 90% or higher. Paper-wide results and their limitations: The study acknowledged that relatively few individuals were included in the TCR sequencing and HLA analysis.

RNA was extracted with the RNeasy kit and about 0.45 to 1 ug was reverse transcribed using random hexamers. TCR beta CDR3 regions were amplified with the immunoSEQ multiplex PCR assay covering 54 Vbeta and 13 Jbeta segments. PCR amplification bias was corrected using a synthetic template baseline for primer optimization and computational correction. The source study handled its data this way. Reads were annotated to V, D and J genes according to IMGT and were analyzed with immunoSEQ Analyzer, with only productive sequences retained. To calculate clonality, Shannon entropy was normalized by log2 of the number of productive unique sequences and then subtracted from one. For each patient and control, public and private clones were evaluated among the 100 most prevalent clones. Susac-specific clones were defined as absent from healthy and MS cohorts, about 1,100 published viral clones and other ImmuneACCESS disease sequences. TCRdb reworked the public reads: Q25 trimming with fastp, MiXCR clone assembly, productive beta chains retained. Rows with a matching CDR3 protein are joined into one entry that keeps the most common DNA and genes. In this record, the V and J calls reflect TCRdb's handling and not the investigators' own analysis. The sample profile shows 400,000 or so distinct CDR3 sequences; approximately 89% of them were found once. Of the sample, 0.09% to 0.15% is held by the ten largest clones.

Comment on this clonotype: Its antigen is currently not known. No base qualities exist here, and no much larger clone lies one base off it.

For this chain, trimming is 5 bases at the V end and 1 base at the J end, and the number of junction bases without a gene match is 3. The CDR3 measures 14 amino acids from cysteine to phenylalanine. Only the CDR3 DNA is retained, 42 bases long and in frame from the first base. Reading the germline V gene (reference sequence) gives CDR1 GTSNPN and CDR2 SVGIG. The sequencing input was CD8+ T cells from PBMCs. The rearrangement combines TRBV30 with TRBJ1-1, with 11 bases aligning to TRBD1. This receptor was taken from a human donor with multiple sclerosis. The nucleotides are TGTGCCTGGGGACAGGGGGCAGAGAACACTGAAGCTTTCTTT. The translation is CAWGQGAENTEAFF.